The next 3 T cell receptor beta chains were all read from a single sample in a study of human thymus T cells. Method: immunoSEQ multiplex PCR; TCRdb's copy keeps in-frame clones and lacks some. Here the sample spans about 78,000 clones, roughly 97% being singletons. Obtained as resections during corrective heart surgery, the thymus tissue was then studied. The sequencing sample was made of thymus tissue. The receptors shown here come from a boy in the first two years of life with a congenital heart defect but otherwise immunologically healthy.

The J gene is TRBJ2-3, the V gene TRBV7-9; D not resolved. Germline CDR1 SEHNR, CDR2 FQNEAQ (reference sequence). The ends were cut back, 2 bases at V and 6 bases at J, with 6 bases in the middle. The CDR3 length is 12 residues. The CDR3 spells CASSLLGDTQYF. As DNA, the CDR3 is TGTGCCAGCAGCTTATTGGGGGATACGCAGTATTTT.

This sequence joins TRBV25-1 and TRBJ1-3; D is undetermined. The CDR3 sequence is 14 residues long. The V and J ends lost 3 bases and 4 bases respectively, with 10 bases between them. Germline V lookup: CDR1 MGHDK, CDR2 SYGVNS. The CDR3 reads CASSEGRLGNTIYF. CDR3 DNA sequence: TGTGCCAGCAGTGAGGGGAGACTGGGAAACACCATATATTTT.

The V call is TRBV5-4, the J call TRBJ1-2; D might be TRBD1 (5 bases). Germline loops: CDR1 SGHNT, CDR2 YYREEE (reference sequence). The length of the CDR3 is 13 residues. V was shortened by 0 bases and J by 4 bases, with 7 bases between the two germline ends. CDR3 sequence (DNA): TGTGCCAGCAGCTTGGAACAGGCCTATGGCTACACCTTC. Amino acid sequence: CASSLEQAYGYTF.